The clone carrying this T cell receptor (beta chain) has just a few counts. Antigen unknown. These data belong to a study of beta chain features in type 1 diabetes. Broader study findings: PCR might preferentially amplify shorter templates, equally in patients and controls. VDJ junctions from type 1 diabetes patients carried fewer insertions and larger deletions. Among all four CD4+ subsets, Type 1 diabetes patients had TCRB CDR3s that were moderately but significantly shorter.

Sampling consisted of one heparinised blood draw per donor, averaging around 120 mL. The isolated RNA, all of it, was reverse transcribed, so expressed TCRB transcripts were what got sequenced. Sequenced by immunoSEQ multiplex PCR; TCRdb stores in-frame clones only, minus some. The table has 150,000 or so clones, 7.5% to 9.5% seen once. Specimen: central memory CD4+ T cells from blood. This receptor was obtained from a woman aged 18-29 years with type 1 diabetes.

The CDR3 bases are TGCGCCAGCAGCTGGGGACAGGACAACTACGAGCAGTACTTC. Protein sequence: CASSWGQDNYEQYF. The chain is built from TRBV5-1 and TRBJ2-7, with 8 bases matching TRBD1. The CDR3 totals 14 residues. Germline V gene lookup returns CDR1 SGHRS and CDR2 YFSETQ. V lost 3 bases, J lost 3 bases, and 5 bases stayed unmatched. Looking up the rest from reference TRBV5-1 and TRBJ2-7 gives the full variable domain: KAGVTQTPRYLIKTRGQQVTLSCSPISGHRSVSWYQQTPGQGLQFLFEYFSETQRNKGNFPGRFSGRQFSNSRSEMNVSTLELGDSALYLCASSWGQDNYEQYFGPGTRLTVT.